This TCR beta chain was identified during a study of T-cell reconstitution after alpha-beta-depleted transplantation in children. Unique molecular identifiers tagged the TCRbeta library. TCRdb called the PCR reads again in MiXCR, with one record for every CDR3 protein. The table includes 500,000 to 750,000 distinct CDR3 sequences, about a quarter detected once. Germline V CDR1 and CDR2: DFQATT, SNEGSKA (reference sequence). V was pared by 5 bases and J by 4 bases, with 6 bases of the junction left unmatched. The CDR3 is 13 amino acids. The specimen was PBMCs, collected before TCRalphabeta/CD19-depleted stem cell transplant. This receptor was identified in a boy in the first two years of life with Wiskott-Aldrich syndrome, due to receive a stem cell transplant. The chain links TRBV20-1 to TRBJ2-5; 8 nucleotides line up with TRBD1. CDR3 region: CSAGQGWGETQYF. The DNA for the CDR3 is TGCAGTGCTGGACAGGGTTGGGGAGAGACCCAGTACTTC.